The sequence of this TCR beta chain was determined in a study of T cell responses to AZD1222 COVID-19 vaccine. General study findings and limits: At study baseline, merely five or six AZD1222 recipients were seropositive. Spike-specific TCR breadth and depth both grew after two AZD1222 doses. Sampled repertoires all dated from after the peak T cell response.

Germline V CDR1 and CDR2: SQVTM, ANQGSEA. There are 11 residues in the CDR3. Trimming took 7 bases from V and 4 from J, leaving 10 bases between them. About this clone itself: Its specificity is not known.

TCRdb keeps only in-frame clones here, not all; method: immunoSEQ multiplex PCR. The table shows about 140,000 clones, with approximately 90% occurring only once. This receptor was obtained from an adult who received the AZD1222 COVID-19 vaccine. The sample consisted of peripheral blood, taken 28 days after the second AZD1222 dose. J is TRBJ1-2 and V is TRBV29-1; D is ambiguous. This CDR3 reads CSGATGYGYTF. CDR3 nucleotides: TGCAGCGGGGCAACGGGCTATGGCTACACCTTC.